The 29 T cell receptor beta chains given below trace back to one sample, sequenced in a study of blood T cell repertoires in COVID-19. Profiled with immunoSEQ multiplex PCR; TCRdb holds only in-frame clones, not every one. Among about 380,000 clones, 87% were seen once, and the ten largest hold 1% to 1.5%. The sample consisted of PBMCs or T cells enriched from blood (not recorded which). The receptor set was obtained from a man aged 30-40 years who had recovered from COVID-19.

The rearrangement links TRBV29-1 to TRBJ1-2; D perhaps matches TRBD1 (6 bases). The ends were cut back, 7 bases at V and 6 bases at J, with 15 bases in the middle. CDR1 SQVTM and CDR2 ANQGSEA come from the germline V gene. The CDR3 runs to 12 residues. In DNA form, the CDR3 reads TGCAGCGGTGCAGGGGAGCCCCATGGCTACACCTTC. This sequence encodes CSGAGEPHGYTF.

The gene calls are TRBV7-8 and TRBJ2-1; 9 nucleotides match TRBD2. Germline lookup yields CDR1 SGHVS and CDR2 FQNEAQ. This CDR3 comprises 15 residues. Trimming at V came to 5 bases and at J to 7 bases, leaving 9 bases not matched to a gene. In DNA form, the CDR3 reads TGTGCCAGCAGCCTCCTACGGACTAGCGTGAATGAGCAGTTCTTC. The encoded protein is CASSLLRTSVNEQFF.

This chain joins TRBV4-3 and TRBJ2-4, with 7 nucleotides matching TRBD1. CDR3 length equals 14 residues. Germline V gene lookup returns CDR1 LGHNA and CDR2 YSLEER. The ends lost 3 bases at V and 5 bases at J; junction bases unmatched: 4. CDR3 DNA sequence: TGCGCCAGCAGCCAGAACACAGGGGAAAACATTCAGTACTTC. It encodes CASSQNTGENIQYF.

The chain links TRBV7-2 to TRBJ2-2; D not certain. V was clipped by 0 bases and J by 6 bases, with 17 bases between them. The V gene's germline CDR1 is SGHTA and CDR2 FQGNSA. CDR3 length: 17 amino acids. CDR3 DNA: TGTGCCAGCAGCTTAGCGTACTCACCGGGTTCGGCCGGGGAGCTGTTTTTT. Amino acids: CASSLAYSPGSAGELFF.

The V and J genes are TRBV4-2 and TRBJ2-5, with 13 nucleotides matching TRBD2. Germline V gene sequence: CDR1 LGHNA, CDR2 YNFKEQ. V lost 0 bases to trimming and J lost 7 bases; unmatched junction nucleotides: 8. CDR3 length equals 17 residues. The CDR3 spells CASSQDLGTSGVGTQYF. The CDR3 bases are TGTGCCAGCAGCCAAGATCTGGGGACTAGCGGGGTAGGGACCCAGTACTTC.

V is TRBV5-1 and J is TRBJ2-7, with 8 bases identical to TRBD2. The length of the CDR3 is 16 residues. The ends lost 2 bases at V and 0 bases at J; junction bases unmatched: 7. In germline, CDR1 is SGHRS, CDR2 YFSETQ. The CDR3 region has the DNA TGCGCCAGCAGCTTAGAGACGGGGGGGAGCTCCTACGAGCAGTACTTC. This encodes CASSLETGGSSYEQYF.

This sequence joins TRBV7-9 and TRBJ1-1; D is undetermined. The V gene's germline CDR1 is SEHNR and CDR2 FQNEAQ (reference sequence). The CDR3 runs 13 residues. V lost 2 bases and J 2 bases, leaving 6 bases between the germline ends. The CDR3 nucleotides are TGTGCCAGCAGCTTACGAGATAACACTGAAGCTTTCTTT. Amino acid sequence: CASSLRDNTEAFF.

This CDR3 reads CASSHWTGDTYNEQFF. The CDR3 nucleotides are TGTGCCAGCAGCCATTGGACAGGGGACACCTACAATGAGCAGTTCTTC. The chain couples TRBV7-9 to TRBJ2-1, with 9 bases that match TRBD1. The germline V gene has CDR1 SEHNR and CDR2 FQNEAQ (reference sequence). CDR3 size: 16 residues. The ends lost 5 bases at V and 2 bases at J; junction bases unmatched: 7.

This clone was observed a few times. This chain uses TRBV18 with TRBJ1-5; 8 bases fit TRBD1. Trimming took 3 bases from V and 4 from J; bases not matched to a gene: 5. In germline, CDR1 is KGHSH, CDR2 LQKENI. The CDR3 loop spans 15 amino acids. The CDR3, as DNA: TGTGCCAGCTCACCCGCCGGACAGGGTAATCAGCCCCAGCATTTT. This sequence encodes CASSPAGQGNQPQHF. The full variable domain, in which reference TRBV18 and TRBJ1-5 provide the parts outside the CDR3, is NAGVMQNPRHLVRRRGQEARLRCSPMKGHSHVYWYRQLPEEGLKFMVYLQKENIIDESGMPKERFSAEFPKEGPSILRIQQVVRGDSAAYFCASSPAGQGNQPQHFGDGTRLSIL.

This clone was detected a few times. The gene calls are TRBV5-1 and TRBJ1-1, with 8 positions matching TRBD1. Germline-derived CDR1 and CDR2 are SGHRS and YFSETQ. The CDR3 contains 15 residues. The V and J ends lost 4 bases and 4 bases, in that order; junction bases with no gene match: 9. The CDR3 region is CASSPNPGGGTEAFF. As DNA, the CDR3 is TGCGCCAGCAGCCCGAACCCAGGGGGCGGCACTGAAGCTTTCTTT.

The chain has TRBV4-2 and TRBJ1-2; the D gene is possibly TRBD1 (6 bases). Trimming removed 1 base from V and 3 bases from J, with 12 bases in between. Germline-derived CDR1 and CDR2 are LGHNA and YNFKEQ. This CDR3 spans 15 amino acids. CDR3 sequence: CASSQGRQDDYGYTF. CDR3 nucleotides: TGTGCCAGCAGCCAAGGTCGACAGGACGACTATGGCTACACCTTC.

As regards this clone: As the CDR3 is not closed by the conserved phenylalanine or tryptophan, this likely results from a read error. The DNA is left out, because the CDR3 cannot be placed on it with certainty; the CDR3 is given as TCRdb lists it. J is TRBJ1-2 and V is TRBV1; the D call in the table, TRBD1, was not verified against the DNA. TRBV1 is described as a pseudogene. With termini counted, the CDR3 has 9 amino acids. This chain's CDR3 is CTSSQDAGS.

This rearrangement joins TRBV25-1 to TRBJ2-3, with D unresolved. CDR3 length: 14 residues. The V and J ends lost 3 bases and 1 base respectively, with 8 bases between them. Germline V gene data show CDR1 as MGHDK and CDR2 as SYGVNS. The CDR3 here is CASSDRGGTDTQYF. In nucleotides, the CDR3 is TGTGCCAGCAGTGATAGAGGAGGCACAGATACGCAGTATTTT.

V usage is TRBV7-2 and J usage is TRBJ1-6; D gene ambiguous. The length of the CDR3 is 15 residues. Germline CDR1 and CDR2: SGHTA and FQGNSA. Trimming took off 5 bases at V and 10 bases at J, with 18 bases between the two ends. The CDR3 nucleotides are TGTGCCAGCAGCCCTCAAATCGGAGCGAGCTCACCCCTCCACTTT. Residues: CASSPQIGASSPLHF.

The CDR3 loop reads CASSPGVAGAPETQYF. DNA for the CDR3: TGTGCCAGCAGCCCCGGGGTAGCGGGGGCCCCAGAGACCCAGTACTTC. The chain employs TRBV6-2 or TRBV6-3 and TRBJ2-5; 9 bases line up with TRBD2. CDR3 length: 16 residues. Germline assignment: CDR1 MNHEY and CDR2 SVGEGT. V lost 6 bases and J lost 4; bases outside the gene matches: 12.

The chain recombines TRBV30 with TRBJ2-7; a weak D match, TRBD1 (5 bases). The CDR3 length is 15 residues. V lost 3 bases to trimming and J lost 2 bases, with 17 bases between them. Germline V lookup: CDR1 GTSNPN, CDR2 SVGIG (reference sequence). The CDR3 coding sequence is TGTGCCTGGAGAGAAACAGGCCAGGGCGCCTACGAGCAGTACTTC. It codes for CAWRETGQGAYEQYF.

The rearrangement uses TRBV5-6 and TRBJ1-2, with D unclear. This CDR3 region has 15 residues. The ends were cut back, 0 bases at V and 3 bases at J, with 12 bases in the middle. Germline V gene lookup returns CDR1 SGHDT and CDR2 YYEEEE. The CDR3 is CASSLAHTVYYGYTF. CDR3 DNA: TGTGCCAGCAGCTTGGCGCACACCGTGTACTATGGCTACACCTTC.

The rearrangement links TRBV13 to TRBJ2-1; TRBD1 might be the D (5 bases). Trimming took off 0 bases at V and 8 bases at J, with 5 bases between the two ends. The germline CDR1 and CDR2 sequences are PRHDT and FYEKMQ (reference sequence). CDR3 length: 12 amino acids. The CDR3 loop is CASSLGGHEQFF. CDR3 nucleotides: TGTGCCAGCAGCTTAGGGGGGCATGAGCAGTTCTTC.

The chain recombines TRBV29-1 with TRBJ1-1, with D uncertain. Germline lookup yields CDR1 SQVTM and CDR2 ANQGSEA. The V end was cut by 3 bases, the J end by 12 bases, with 17 bases between. This CDR3 spans 12 amino acids. The CDR3 DNA reads as TGCAGCGTTGACAATGGGAGACGACGCCCTTTCTTT. This translates into CSVDNGRRRPFF.

This rearrangement joins TRBV30 to TRBJ1-6; TRBD1 agrees at 8 bases. The germline V gene encodes CDR1 GTSNPN and CDR2 SVGIG (reference sequence). CDR3 length: 15 residues. Trimming removed 3 bases from V and 7 bases from J; junction bases left unmatched: 8. The CDR3 region has the DNA TGTGCCTGGAGCCGCCAGGGGGCTGGGAATTCACCCCTCCACTTT. Translation gives CAWSRQGAGNSPLHF.

The V call is TRBV19, the J call TRBJ1-1; D is unresolved. The CDR3 length is 16 residues. From germline, CDR1 is LNHDA and CDR2 SQIVND (reference sequence). Trimming pared 4 bases from V and 1 base from J, leaving 16 bases between. CDR3 sequence: CASSTYLGTSNTEAFF. In nucleotides, the CDR3 is TGTGCCAGTAGTACTTACCTGGGCACTTCGAACACTGAAGCTTTCTTT. Supplemented by reference TRBV19 and TRBJ1-1, the full variable domain reads DGGITQSPKYLFRKEGQNVTLSCEQNLNHDAMYWYRQDPGQGLRLIYYSQIVNDFQKGDIAEGYSVSREKKESFPLTVTSAQKNPTAFYLCASSTYLGTSNTEAFFGQGTRLTVV.

The V call is TRBV19, the J call TRBJ2-7, with D possibly TRBD2 on 6 matching bases. V lost 6 bases and J lost 2, with 14 bases in between. Germline lookup yields CDR1 LNHDA and CDR2 SQIVND (reference sequence). There are 14 residues in the CDR3. The CDR3 region is CASSISRGAYEQYF. The CDR3 DNA follows: TGTGCCAGTAGCATATCGCGGGGAGCCTACGAGCAGTACTTC.

The gene calls are TRBV7-2 and TRBJ1-2; TRBD1 matches at 9 bases. The CDR3 has 17 amino acids. V dropped 10 bases and J dropped 7; count of bases not matched to a gene: 22. Germline V gene lookup returns CDR1 SGHTA and CDR2 FQGNSA. The CDR3 spells CATARQGQGPPGPGYTF. CDR3 sequence (DNA): TGTGCCACCGCTCGGCAAGGACAGGGGCCTCCTGGACCTGGCTACACCTTC.

The rearrangement uses TRBV13 and TRBJ2-7; D gene uncertain. The CDR3 runs to 11 residues. CDR1 and CDR2 from the germline V gene are PRHDT and FYEKMQ (reference sequence). Trimming removed 3 bases from V and 6 bases from J, with 6 bases in between. The CDR3 here is CASSLAAEQYF. The CDR3 DNA reads as TGTGCCAGCAGCTTGGCTGCCGAGCAGTACTTC. The whole variable domain, remainder taken from reference TRBV13 and TRBJ2-7, is AAGVIQSPRHLIKEKRETATLKCYPIPRHDTVYWYQQGPGQDPQFLISFYEKMQSDKGSIPDRFSAQQFSDYHSELNMSSLELGDSALYFCASSLAAEQYFGPGTRLTVT.

Only a few counts were recorded for this clone. V gene TRBV10-2 combines with J gene TRBJ1-5, with no clear D. CDR1 is WSHSY and CDR2 is SAAADI in the germline V gene. V lost 0 bases and J 0 bases, leaving 12 bases between the germline ends. The CDR3 runs to 17 residues. The CDR3 region is CASSESIADYSNQPQHF. In DNA, the CDR3 is TGCGCCAGCAGTGAGTCGATCGCGGACTATAGCAATCAGCCCCAGCATTTT.

The chain employs TRBV7-3 and TRBJ2-1; TRBD2 matches at 8 bases. Germline V CDR1 and CDR2: SGHTA, FQGTGA. The CDR3 sequence is 18 residues long. With 5 bases clipped from V and 0 bases from J, the junction kept 12 bases outside the gene matches. The CDR3 loop is CASSPGGLAGSSYNEQFF. The CDR3 DNA is TGTGCCAGCAGCCCCGGTGGGCTAGCGGGTAGCTCCTACAATGAGCAGTTCTTC.

The chain joins TRBV19 to TRBJ1-2; TRBD1 is a possible D gene (5 bases). Germline loops: CDR1 LNHDA, CDR2 SQIVND (reference sequence). CDR3 length equals 15 residues. V lost 3 bases and J 0 bases, leaving 11 bases between the germline ends. The CDR3 DNA follows: TGTGCCAGTAGTATCGGGGGGACCGCTAACTATGGCTACACCTTC. Encoded protein: CASSIGGTANYGYTF.

The V call is TRBV18, the J call TRBJ1-3; D might be TRBD1 (6 bases). Deletions cut 7 bases from V and 0 bases from J, with 16 bases between. The CDR3 totals 16 residues. Germline V gene lookup returns CDR1 KGHSH and CDR2 LQKENI. This CDR3 is CASCAGQRGSGNTIYF. CDR3 sequence (DNA): TGTGCCAGCTGCGCCGGACAGAGAGGCTCTGGAAACACCATATATTTT.

J is TRBJ1-5 and V is TRBV4-2; D gene unclear. The CDR3 loop spans 16 amino acids. CDR1 is LGHNA, CDR2 YNFKEQ, per germline. V was pared by 1 base and J by 8 bases, with 18 bases between. The CDR3 coding sequence is TGTGCCAGCAGCCAAGCTGTCCAGGTTCCCAACGAGCCCCAGCATTTT. Its protein is CASSQAVQVPNEPQHF.